The 13 T cell receptor beta chains reported below all come from one sample, sequenced in a study of cytomegalovirus exposure and HLA in healthy donors. The PCR was carried out with 60 Vbeta primers and 13 Jbeta primers. Data came from immunoSEQ multiplex PCR; TCRdb stores just in-frame clones and leaves some out. The sample has 94,000 or so clones, over 70% seen once. Sequencing was done on a sample of PBMCs. These receptors originate from a man in his fifties or sixties in good health and CMV-seronegative.

This clone has only a few counts. The genes are TRBV2 and TRBJ1-4, with 8 bases aligning to TRBD1. Per germline, CDR1 SNHLY and CDR2 FYNNEI. This CDR3 region has 14 residues. V gave up 3 bases and J gave up 8 bases; unmatched junction bases: 5. This chain's CDR3 is CASSDWTGREKLFF. The CDR3 DNA reads as TGTGCCAGCAGTGACTGGACAGGGAGGGAAAAACTGTTTTTT.

This clone showed up just once. The chain uses TRBV4-2 and TRBJ1-2, with D maybe TRBD1 (5 bases). CDR1 is LGHNA and CDR2 is YNFKEQ in the germline V gene. V was trimmed by 1 base and J by 0 bases, leaving 18 bases between them. The CDR3 covers 18 residues. CDR3 nucleotides: TGTGCCAGCAGCCAAGCAGCCTTCGACAGACCATCTAACTATGGCTACACCTTC. It encodes CASSQAAFDRPSNYGYTF.

The chain uses TRBV30 and TRBJ1-6; TRBD1 agrees at 10 bases. The V segment lost 1 base and the J segment 9 bases; nucleotides outside the gene matches: 3. The CDR3 runs 14 residues. Germline V gene data show CDR1 as GTSNPN and CDR2 as SVGIG (reference sequence). The DNA for the CDR3 is TGTGCCTGGAGTGCCGGGACAGGGGTTTCACCCCTCCACTTT. Encoded protein: CAWSAGTGVSPLHF.

The chain combines TRBV10-2 with TRBJ2-3; D perhaps matches TRBD2 (6 bases). Germline V lookup: CDR1 WSHSY, CDR2 SAAADI. V lost 3 bases to trimming and J lost 0 bases, with 10 bases between them. The CDR3 extends over 15 amino acids. The CDR3 is CASSDRGSSTDTQYF. The CDR3 DNA follows: TGCGCCAGCAGTGATCGGGGGTCTAGCACAGATACGCAGTATTTT.

This clone was observed a handful of times. The V call is TRBV19, the J call TRBJ1-1, with TRBD1 as a possible D gene (5 bases). The germline V gene has CDR1 LNHDA and CDR2 SQIVND (reference sequence). Deletions cut 5 bases from V and 1 base from J, with 11 bases between. The CDR3 loop spans 14 amino acids. Here the CDR3 reads CASSPVQGNTEAFF. CDR3 in DNA: TGTGCCAGTAGTCCTGTCCAGGGGAACACTGAAGCTTTCTTT. Supplemented by reference TRBV19 and TRBJ1-1, the full variable domain reads DGGITQSPKYLFRKEGQNVTLSCEQNLNHDAMYWYRQDPGQGLRLIYYSQIVNDFQKGDIAEGYSVSREKKESFPLTVTSAQKNPTAFYLCASSPVQGNTEAFFGQGTRLTVV.

This chain joins TRBV2 and TRBJ1-1; TRBD1 matches 8 bases. There are 15 residues in the CDR3. Germline trimming cut 8 bases from V and 1 base from J; bases unmatched to any gene: 9. The V gene's germline CDR1 is SNHLY and CDR2 FYNNEI. The CDR3 bases are TGTGCCAGCGTCCAGGGGGCGACGGCGAACACTGAAGCTTTCTTT. This codes for CASVQGATANTEAFF. Together with reference TRBV2 and TRBJ1-1, the CDR3 gives the full variable domain: EPEVTQTPSHQVTQMGQEVILRCVPISNHLYFYWYRQILGQKVEFLVSFYNNEISEKSEIFDDQFSVERPDGSNFTLKIRSTKLEDSAMYFCASVQGATANTEAFFGQGTRLTVV.

The V call is TRBV5-5, the J call TRBJ1-3; D gene ambiguous. The CDR3 extends over 15 amino acids. Germline V gives CDR1 SGHKS, CDR2 YYEKEE (reference sequence). V lost 2 bases and J lost 2, with 11 bases in between. As DNA, the CDR3 is TGTGCCAGCAGCTTTACTGATGATCCTGGAAACACCATATATTTT. Protein: CASSFTDDPGNTIYF. Based on the CDR3 plus reference TRBV5-5 and TRBJ1-3, the full variable domain is DAGVTQSPTHLIKTRGQQVTLRCSPISGHKSVSWYQQVLGQGPQFIFQYYEKEERGRGNFPDRFSARQFPNYSSELNVNALLLGDSALYLCASSFTDDPGNTIYFGEGSWLTVV.

In this sample, this clone turned up a few times. The gene calls are TRBV6-5 and TRBJ2-3; D is possibly TRBD2 (7 bases). Germline V CDR1 and CDR2: MNHEY, SVGAGI. V was trimmed by 7 bases and J by 5 bases, leaving 16 bases between them. CDR3 size: 14 residues. The DNA of the CDR3 is TGTGCCAGCACCCCTGGGGGGGCGGAAGATACGCAGTATTTT. Its protein is CASTPGGAEDTQYF.

In this sample, this clone turned up a few times. CDR3: CASSGERGWDYEQYF. As DNA, the CDR3 is TGTGCCAGCAGTGGAGAACGGGGGTGGGACTACGAGCAGTACTTC. This chain joins TRBV2 and TRBJ2-7; D is perhaps TRBD2 (6 bases). CDR1 is SNHLY and CDR2 is FYNNEI in the germline V gene. The V end was cut by 4 bases, the J end by 3 bases, with 16 bases between. The CDR3 sequence is 15 residues long.

The chain joins TRBV6-5 to TRBJ1-1; D gene ambiguous. There are 14 residues in the CDR3. Trimming removed 8 bases from V and 0 bases from J, with 13 bases in between. CDR1 is MNHEY, CDR2 SVGAGI, per germline. The CDR3 DNA is TGTGCCAGCGGTAAAACTAGGGTGAACACTGAAGCTTTCTTT. This sequence encodes CASGKTRVNTEAFF.

V gene TRBV11-3 combines with J gene TRBJ2-2; 11 bases fit TRBD1. The CDR3 is 15 amino acids. V trimming: 5 bases; J trimming: 8 bases; junction bases outside the gene matches: 7. The germline V gene encodes CDR1 SGHNT and CDR2 YENEEA. This CDR3 reads CASSHGQGARGELFF. As DNA, the CDR3 is TGTGCCAGCAGCCACGGACAGGGGGCACGGGGGGAGCTGTTTTTT.

The chain employs TRBV19 and TRBJ2-2, with TRBD1 as a possible D gene (5 bases). The CDR3 covers 14 residues. The V and J ends lost 6 bases and 4 bases respectively, with 12 bases between them. CDR1 is LNHDA, CDR2 SQIVND, per germline (reference sequence). The CDR3 loop is CASRGQWSTGELFF. The CDR3 DNA reads TGTGCCAGTAGGGGGCAATGGTCCACCGGGGAGCTGTTTTTT.

The chain recombines TRBV19 with TRBJ2-6; tentatively, D is TRBD1 (6 bases). The CDR3 totals 17 residues. The ends were cut back, 5 bases at V and 0 bases at J, with 14 bases in the middle. Germline CDR1 LNHDA, CDR2 SQIVND (reference sequence). As DNA, the CDR3 is TGTGCCAGTAGTTGGGTCCGCAGGGGCTCTGGGGCCAACGTCCTGACTTTC. Protein sequence: CASSWVRRGSGANVLTF.